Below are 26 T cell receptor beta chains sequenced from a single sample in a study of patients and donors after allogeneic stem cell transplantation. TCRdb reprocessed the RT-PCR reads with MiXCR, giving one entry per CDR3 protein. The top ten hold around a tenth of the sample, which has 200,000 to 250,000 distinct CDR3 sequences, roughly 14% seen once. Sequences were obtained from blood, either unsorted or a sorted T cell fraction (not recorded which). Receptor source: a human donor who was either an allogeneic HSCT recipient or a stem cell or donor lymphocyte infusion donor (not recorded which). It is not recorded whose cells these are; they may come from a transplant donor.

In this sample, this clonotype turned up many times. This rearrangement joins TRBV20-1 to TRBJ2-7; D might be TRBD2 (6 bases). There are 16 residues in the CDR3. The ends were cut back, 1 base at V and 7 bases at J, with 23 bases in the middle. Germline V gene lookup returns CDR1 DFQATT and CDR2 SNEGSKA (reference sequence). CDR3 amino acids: CSARGGEHLPGIEQYF. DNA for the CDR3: TGCAGTGCTAGAGGGGGGGAGCACCTACCGGGAATAGAGCAGTACTTC.

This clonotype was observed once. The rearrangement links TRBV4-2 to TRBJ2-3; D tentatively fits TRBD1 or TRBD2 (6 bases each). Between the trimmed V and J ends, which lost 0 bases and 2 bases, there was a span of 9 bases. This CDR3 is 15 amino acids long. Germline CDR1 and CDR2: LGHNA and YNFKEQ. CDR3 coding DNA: TGTGCCAGCAGCCAAGAGCGGGACAACACAGATACGCAGTATTTT. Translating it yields CASSQERDNTDTQYF.

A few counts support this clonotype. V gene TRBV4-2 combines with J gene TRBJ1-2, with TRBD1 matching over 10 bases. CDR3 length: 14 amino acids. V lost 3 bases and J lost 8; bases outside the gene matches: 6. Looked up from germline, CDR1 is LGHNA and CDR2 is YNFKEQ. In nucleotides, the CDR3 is TGTGCCAGCAGCCAGTCCGGGACAGGGGCGGGCTACACCTTC. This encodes CASSQSGTGAGYTF.

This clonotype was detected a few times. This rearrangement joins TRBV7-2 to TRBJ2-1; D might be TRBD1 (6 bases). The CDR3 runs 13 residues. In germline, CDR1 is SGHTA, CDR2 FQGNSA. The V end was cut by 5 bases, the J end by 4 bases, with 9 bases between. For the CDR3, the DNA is TGTGCCAGCAGCAAACAGGGATACAATGAGCAGTTCTTC. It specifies CASSKQGYNEQFF.

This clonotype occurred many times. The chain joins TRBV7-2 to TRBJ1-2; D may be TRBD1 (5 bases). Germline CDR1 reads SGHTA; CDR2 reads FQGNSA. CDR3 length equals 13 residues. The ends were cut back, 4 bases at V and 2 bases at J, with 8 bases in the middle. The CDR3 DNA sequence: TGTGCCAGCAGCTACGACAGCAACTATGGCTACACCTTC. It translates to CASSYDSNYGYTF.

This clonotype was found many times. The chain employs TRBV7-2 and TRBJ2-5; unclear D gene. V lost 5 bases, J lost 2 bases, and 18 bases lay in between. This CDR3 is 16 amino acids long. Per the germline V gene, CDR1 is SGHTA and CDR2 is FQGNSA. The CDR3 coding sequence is TGTGCCAGCAGCCCTCTCCCCTGGGCTCTACAAGAGACCCAGTACTTC. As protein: CASSPLPWALQETQYF.

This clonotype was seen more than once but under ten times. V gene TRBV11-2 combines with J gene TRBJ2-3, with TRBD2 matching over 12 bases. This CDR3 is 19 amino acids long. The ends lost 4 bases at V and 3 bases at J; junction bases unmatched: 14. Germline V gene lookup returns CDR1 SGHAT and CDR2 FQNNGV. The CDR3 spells CASSSTMVASGGATDTQYF. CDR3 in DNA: TGTGCCAGCAGCTCTACCATGGTGGCTAGCGGGGGGGCGACAGATACGCAGTATTTT.

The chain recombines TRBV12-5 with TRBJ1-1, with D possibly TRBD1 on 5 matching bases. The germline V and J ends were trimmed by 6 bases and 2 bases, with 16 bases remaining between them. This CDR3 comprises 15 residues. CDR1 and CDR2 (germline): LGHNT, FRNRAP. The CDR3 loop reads CASGASTGFNTEAFF. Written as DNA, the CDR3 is TGTGCTAGTGGGGCTAGTACAGGATTCAACACTGAAGCTTTCTTT.

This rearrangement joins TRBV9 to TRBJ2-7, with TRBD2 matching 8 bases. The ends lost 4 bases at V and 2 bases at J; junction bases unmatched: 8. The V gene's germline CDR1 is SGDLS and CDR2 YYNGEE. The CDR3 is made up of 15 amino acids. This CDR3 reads CASSPRTGGAYEQYF. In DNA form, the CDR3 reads TGTGCCAGCAGCCCCCGTACCGGGGGGGCCTACGAGCAGTACTTC.

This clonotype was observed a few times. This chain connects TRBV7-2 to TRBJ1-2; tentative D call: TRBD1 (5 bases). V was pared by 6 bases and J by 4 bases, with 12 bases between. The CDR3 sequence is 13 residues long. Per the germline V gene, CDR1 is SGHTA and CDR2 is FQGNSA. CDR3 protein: CASSRGSFYGYTF. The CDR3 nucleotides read TGTGCCAGCAGTAGGGGCAGTTTCTATGGCTACACCTTC.

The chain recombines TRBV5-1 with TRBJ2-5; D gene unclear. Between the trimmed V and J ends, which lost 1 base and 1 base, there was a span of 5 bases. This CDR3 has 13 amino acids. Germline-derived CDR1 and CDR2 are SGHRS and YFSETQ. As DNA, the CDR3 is TGCGCCAGCAGCTTGTTCAGCCAAGAGACCCAGTACTTC. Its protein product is CASSLFSQETQYF. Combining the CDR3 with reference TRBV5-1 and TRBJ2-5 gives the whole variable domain KAGVTQTPRYLIKTRGQQVTLSCSPISGHRSVSWYQQTPGQGLQFLFEYFSETQRNKGNFPGRFSGRQFSNSRSEMNVSTLELGDSALYLCASSLFSQETQYFGPGTRLLVL.

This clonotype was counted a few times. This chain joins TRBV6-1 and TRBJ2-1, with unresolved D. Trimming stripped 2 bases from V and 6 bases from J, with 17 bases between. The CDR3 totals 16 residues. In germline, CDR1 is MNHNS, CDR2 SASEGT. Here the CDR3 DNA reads TGTGCCAGCAGTGAATCAGATGGGTGGTTATCCAATGAGCAGTTCTTC. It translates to CASSESDGWLSNEQFF.

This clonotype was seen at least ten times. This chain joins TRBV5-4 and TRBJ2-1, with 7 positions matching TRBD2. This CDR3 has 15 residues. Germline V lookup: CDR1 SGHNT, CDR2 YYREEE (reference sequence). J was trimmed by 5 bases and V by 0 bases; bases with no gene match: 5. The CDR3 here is CASSLGAGSHNEQFF. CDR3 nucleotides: TGTGCCAGCAGCTTGGGAGCGGGGTCCCACAATGAGCAGTTCTTC.

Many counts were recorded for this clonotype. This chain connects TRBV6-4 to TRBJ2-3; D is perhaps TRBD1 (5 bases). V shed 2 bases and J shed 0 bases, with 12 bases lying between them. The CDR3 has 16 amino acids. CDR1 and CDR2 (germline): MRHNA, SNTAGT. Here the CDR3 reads CASSDRAGPSTDTQYF. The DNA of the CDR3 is TGTGCCAGCAGTGACCGTGCAGGGCCTAGCACAGATACGCAGTATTTT.

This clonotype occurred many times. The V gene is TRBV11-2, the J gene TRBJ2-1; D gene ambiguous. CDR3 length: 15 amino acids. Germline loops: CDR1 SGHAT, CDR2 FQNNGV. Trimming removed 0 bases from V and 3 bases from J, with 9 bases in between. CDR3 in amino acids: CASSLDRANYNEQFF. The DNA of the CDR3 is TGTGCCAGCAGCTTAGATAGGGCCAACTACAATGAGCAGTTCTTC.

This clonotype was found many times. The CDR3 sequence is CASSSSSGLRNTIYF. The CDR3 nucleotides are TGTGCCAGCAGTTCGAGTTCGGGACTTCGAAACACCATATATTTT. The chain uses TRBV12-3 or TRBV12-4 and TRBJ1-3; possibly TRBD1 for D (5 bases). CDR3 size: 15 residues. V was shortened by 4 bases and J by 5 bases, with 15 bases between the two germline ends.

The CDR3 region is CSAKKAGTGYEQYF. CDR3 coding DNA: TGCAGCGCGAAGAAGGCCGGGACAGGGTACGAGCAGTACTTC. The chain joins TRBV29-1 to TRBJ2-7; 9 positions match TRBD1. Per germline, CDR1 SQVTM and CDR2 ANQGSEA. This CDR3 region has 14 residues. V shed 7 bases and J 4 bases; nucleotides not matched to a gene: 11.

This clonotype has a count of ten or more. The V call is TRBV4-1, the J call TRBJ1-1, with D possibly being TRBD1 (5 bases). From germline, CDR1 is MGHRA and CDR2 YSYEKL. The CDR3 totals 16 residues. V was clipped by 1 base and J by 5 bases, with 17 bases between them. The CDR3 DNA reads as TGCGCCAGCAGCCAAGTTAACCAGGGAACTAAGACTGAAGCTTTCTTT. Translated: CASSQVNQGTKTEAFF.

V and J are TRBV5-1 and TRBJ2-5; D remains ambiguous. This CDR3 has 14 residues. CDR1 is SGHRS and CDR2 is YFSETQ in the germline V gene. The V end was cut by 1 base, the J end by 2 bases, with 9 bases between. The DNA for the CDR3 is TGCGCCAGCAGCTTGTCCTTCAGGCAAGAGACCCAGTACTTC. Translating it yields CASSLSFRQETQYF. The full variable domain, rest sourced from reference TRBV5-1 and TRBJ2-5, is KAGVTQTPRYLIKTRGQQVTLSCSPISGHRSVSWYQQTPGQGLQFLFEYFSETQRNKGNFPGRFSGRQFSNSRSEMNVSTLELGDSALYLCASSLSFRQETQYFGPGTRLLVL.

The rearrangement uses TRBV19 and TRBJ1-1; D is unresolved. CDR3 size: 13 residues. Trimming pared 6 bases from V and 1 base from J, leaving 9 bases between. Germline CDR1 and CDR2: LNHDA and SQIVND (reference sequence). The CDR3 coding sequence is TGTGCCAGTAGGGGATTGTCGAACACTGAAGCTTTCTTT. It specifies CASRGLSNTEAFF.

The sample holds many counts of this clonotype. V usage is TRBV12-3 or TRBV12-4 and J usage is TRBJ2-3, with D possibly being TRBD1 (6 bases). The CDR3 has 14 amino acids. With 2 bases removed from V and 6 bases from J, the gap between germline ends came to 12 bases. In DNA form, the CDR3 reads TGTGCCAGCAGTTTACGCAGGGGTGGGGATACGCAGTATTTT. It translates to CASSLRRGGDTQYF.

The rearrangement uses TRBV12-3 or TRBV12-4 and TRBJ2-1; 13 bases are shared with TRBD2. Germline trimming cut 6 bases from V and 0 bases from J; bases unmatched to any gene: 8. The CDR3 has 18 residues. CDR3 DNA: TGTGCCAGCAGCCGAACCGGGACTAGCGGGAACTCCTACAATGAGCAGTTCTTC. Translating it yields CASSRTGTSGNSYNEQFF.

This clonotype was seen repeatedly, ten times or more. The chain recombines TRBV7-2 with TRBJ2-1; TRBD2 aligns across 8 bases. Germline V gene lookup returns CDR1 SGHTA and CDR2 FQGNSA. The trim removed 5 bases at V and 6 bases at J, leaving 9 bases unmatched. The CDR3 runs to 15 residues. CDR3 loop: CASSPLLAGSNEQFF. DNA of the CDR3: TGTGCCAGCAGCCCACTCCTAGCGGGTTCCAATGAGCAGTTCTTC.

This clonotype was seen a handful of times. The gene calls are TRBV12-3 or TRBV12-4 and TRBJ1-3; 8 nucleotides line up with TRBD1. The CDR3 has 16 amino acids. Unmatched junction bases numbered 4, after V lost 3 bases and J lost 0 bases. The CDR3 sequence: CASSFAGGGSGNTIYF. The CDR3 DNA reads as TGTGCCAGCAGTTTTGCAGGGGGCGGCTCTGGAAACACCATATATTTT.

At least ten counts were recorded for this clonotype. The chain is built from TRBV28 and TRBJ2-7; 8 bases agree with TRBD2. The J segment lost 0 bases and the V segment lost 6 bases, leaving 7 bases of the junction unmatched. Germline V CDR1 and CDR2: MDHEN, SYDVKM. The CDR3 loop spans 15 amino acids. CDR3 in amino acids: CASSPRLAHSYEQYF. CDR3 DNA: TGTGCCAGCAGCCCAAGACTAGCGCACTCCTACGAGCAGTACTTC.

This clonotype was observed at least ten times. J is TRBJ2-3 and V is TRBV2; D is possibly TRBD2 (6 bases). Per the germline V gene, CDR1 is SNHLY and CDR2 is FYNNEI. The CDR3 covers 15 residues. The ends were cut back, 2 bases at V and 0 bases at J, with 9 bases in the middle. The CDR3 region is CASSEMAGSTDTQYF. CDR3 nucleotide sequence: TGTGCCAGCAGTGAAATGGCGGGAAGCACAGATACGCAGTATTTT. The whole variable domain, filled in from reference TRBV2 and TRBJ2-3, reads EPEVTQTPSHQVTQMGQEVILRCVPISNHLYFYWYRQILGQKVEFLVSFYNNEISEKSEIFDDQFSVERPDGSNFTLKIRSTKLEDSAMYFCASSEMAGSTDTQYFGPGTRLTVL.